This TCR beta chain was identified in a study of blood T cells in healthy people across ages. Per sample, at least 5 micrograms of total RNA were extracted. Comments on this clonotype: The antigen is unknown.

Regarding the study as a whole: The donors' CMV status was not determined, possibly confounding changes in expanded clonotypes. Comparison with aged donors showed that long-lived donors had more naive CD4+ cells and higher diversity. A roughly linear age-dependent decrease characterized TCR beta diversity per million T cells.

A second 7 to 11 cycle PCR used barcoded and J-beta primers. TCRdb re-analysed the 5' RACE reads in MiXCR, keeping a single row per CDR3 protein. Among 1.5 million or so distinct CDR3 sequences listed, about 45% were seen once. This CDR3 has 16 residues. The germline V gene has CDR1 SGDLS and CDR2 YYNGEE. Sequenced input: blood. This TCR was recovered from a woman aged 18-29 years in good health. This chain uses TRBV9 with TRBJ2-5; the D call may be TRBD1 or TRBD2 (5 bases each). The J call is doubtful: the DNA matches TRBJ2-4 better. DNA for the CDR3: TGTGCCAGCAGCGTAGGCCCAGGGAGCGGTTTGAACATTCAGTACTTC. It is translated as CASSVGPGSGLNIQYF.